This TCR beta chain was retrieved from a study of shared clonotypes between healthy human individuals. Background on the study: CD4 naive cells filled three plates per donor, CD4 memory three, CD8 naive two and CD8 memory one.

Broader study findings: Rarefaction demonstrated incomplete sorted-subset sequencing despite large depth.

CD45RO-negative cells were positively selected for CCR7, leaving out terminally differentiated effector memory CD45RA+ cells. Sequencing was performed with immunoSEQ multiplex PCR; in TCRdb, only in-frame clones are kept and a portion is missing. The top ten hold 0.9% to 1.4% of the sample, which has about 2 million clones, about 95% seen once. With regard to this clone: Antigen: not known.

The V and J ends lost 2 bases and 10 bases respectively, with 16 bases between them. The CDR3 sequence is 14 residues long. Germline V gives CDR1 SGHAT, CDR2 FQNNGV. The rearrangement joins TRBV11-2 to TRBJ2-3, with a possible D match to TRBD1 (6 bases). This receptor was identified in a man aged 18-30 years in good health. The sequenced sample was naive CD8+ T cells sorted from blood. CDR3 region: CASSLYHRESAQYF. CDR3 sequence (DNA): TGTGCCAGCAGCTTATACCACAGGGAGTCGGCGCAGTATTTT. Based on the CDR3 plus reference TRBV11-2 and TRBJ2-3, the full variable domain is EAGVAQSPRYKIIEKRQSVAFWCNPISGHATLYWYQQILGQGPKLLIQFQNNGVVDDSQLPKDRFSAERLKGVDSTLKIQPAKLEDSAVYLCASSLYHRESAQYFGPGTRLTVL.